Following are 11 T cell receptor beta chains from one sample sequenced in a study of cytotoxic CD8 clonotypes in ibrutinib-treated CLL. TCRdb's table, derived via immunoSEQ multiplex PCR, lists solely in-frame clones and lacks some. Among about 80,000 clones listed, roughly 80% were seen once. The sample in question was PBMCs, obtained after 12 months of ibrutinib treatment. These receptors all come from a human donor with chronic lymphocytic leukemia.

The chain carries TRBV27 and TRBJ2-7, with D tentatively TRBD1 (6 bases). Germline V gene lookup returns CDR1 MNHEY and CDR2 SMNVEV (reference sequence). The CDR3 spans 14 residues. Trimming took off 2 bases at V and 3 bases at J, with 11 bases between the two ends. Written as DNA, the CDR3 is TGTGCCAGCAGTTTAGCCAGGGGTTTCTACGAGCAGTACTTC. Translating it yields CASSLARGFYEQYF.

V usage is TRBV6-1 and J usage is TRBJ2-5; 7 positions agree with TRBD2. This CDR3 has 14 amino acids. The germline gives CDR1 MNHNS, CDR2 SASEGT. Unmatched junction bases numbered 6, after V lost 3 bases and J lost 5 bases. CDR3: CASSDGGSVETQYF. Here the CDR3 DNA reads TGTGCCAGCAGTGACGGCGGGAGCGTGGAGACCCAGTACTTC.

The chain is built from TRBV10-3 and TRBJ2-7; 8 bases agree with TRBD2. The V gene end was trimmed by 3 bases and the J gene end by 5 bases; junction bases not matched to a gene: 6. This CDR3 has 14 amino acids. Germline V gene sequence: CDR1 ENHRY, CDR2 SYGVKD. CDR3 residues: CAISDVAGSDEQYF. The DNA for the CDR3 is TGTGCCATCAGTGATGTAGCGGGAAGCGACGAGCAGTACTTC.

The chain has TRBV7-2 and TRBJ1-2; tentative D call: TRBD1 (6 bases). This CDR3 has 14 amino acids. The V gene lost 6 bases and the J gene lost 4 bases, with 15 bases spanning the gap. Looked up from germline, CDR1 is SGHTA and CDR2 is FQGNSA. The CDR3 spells CASRNPQGTYGYTF. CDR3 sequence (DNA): TGTGCCAGCAGAAACCCCCAGGGGACCTATGGCTACACCTTC.

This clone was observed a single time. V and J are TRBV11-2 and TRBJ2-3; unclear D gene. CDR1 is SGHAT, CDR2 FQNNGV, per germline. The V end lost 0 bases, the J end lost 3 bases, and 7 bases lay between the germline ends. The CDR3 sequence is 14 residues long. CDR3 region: CASSLEWSTDTQYF. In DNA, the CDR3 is TGTGCCAGCAGCTTAGAGTGGAGTACAGATACGCAGTATTTT.

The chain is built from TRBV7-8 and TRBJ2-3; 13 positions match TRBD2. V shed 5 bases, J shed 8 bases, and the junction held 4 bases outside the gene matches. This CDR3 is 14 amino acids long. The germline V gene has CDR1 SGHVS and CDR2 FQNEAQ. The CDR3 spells CASSHRTSGGTQYF. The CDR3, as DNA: TGTGCCAGCAGCCACCGGACTAGCGGGGGTACGCAGTATTTT.

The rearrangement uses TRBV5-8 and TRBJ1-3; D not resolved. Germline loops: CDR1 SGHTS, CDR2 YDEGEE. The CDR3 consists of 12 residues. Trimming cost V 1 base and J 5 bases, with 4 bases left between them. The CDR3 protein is CASSLLRNTIYF. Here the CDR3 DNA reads TGTGCCAGCAGCTTGCTGCGAAACACCATATATTTT.

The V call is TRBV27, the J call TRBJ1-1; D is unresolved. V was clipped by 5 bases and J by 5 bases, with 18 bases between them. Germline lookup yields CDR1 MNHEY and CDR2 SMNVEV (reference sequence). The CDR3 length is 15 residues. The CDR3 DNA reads TGTGCCAGCAGTACGAGAGCCTATCTGGGTACTGAAGCTTTCTTT. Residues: CASSTRAYLGTEAFF.

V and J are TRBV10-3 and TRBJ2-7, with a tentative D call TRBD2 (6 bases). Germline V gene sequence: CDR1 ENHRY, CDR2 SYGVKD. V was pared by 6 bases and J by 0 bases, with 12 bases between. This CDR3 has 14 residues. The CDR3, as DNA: TGTGCCATCAGGCCGGGGGTAAGCTCCTACGAGCAGTACTTC. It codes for CAIRPGVSSYEQYF.

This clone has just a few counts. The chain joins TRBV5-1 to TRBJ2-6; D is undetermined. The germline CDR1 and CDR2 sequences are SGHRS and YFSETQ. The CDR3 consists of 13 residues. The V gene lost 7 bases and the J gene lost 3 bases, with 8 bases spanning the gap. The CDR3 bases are TGCGCCAGCGAACCGGGTGGGGCCAACGTCCTGACTTTC. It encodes CASEPGGANVLTF.

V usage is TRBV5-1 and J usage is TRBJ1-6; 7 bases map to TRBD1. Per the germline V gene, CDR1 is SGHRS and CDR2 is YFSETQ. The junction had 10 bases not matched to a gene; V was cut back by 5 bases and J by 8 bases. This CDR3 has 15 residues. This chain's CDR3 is CASRERAGGDSPLHF. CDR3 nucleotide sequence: TGCGCCAGCAGGGAGAGGGCAGGGGGGGATTCACCCCTCCACTTT.